This passage covers 16 T cell receptor beta chains from one sample sequenced in a study of blood T cell repertoires in COVID-19. Assay used: immunoSEQ multiplex PCR; TCRdb lists only in-frame clones, some missing. Of 320,000 or so clones listed, roughly 90% were seen once; the top ten hold 0.9% to 1.2%. Input material: PBMCs or T cells enriched from blood (not recorded which). These receptor sequences come from a woman aged 25-40 years who had recovered from COVID-19.

The chain combines TRBV4-1 with TRBJ1-1, with D unclear. CDR3 length: 14 amino acids. CDR1 is MGHRA and CDR2 is YSYEKL in the germline V gene. Trimming took 0 bases from V and 1 from J, leaving 6 bases between them. The CDR3 coding sequence is TGCGCCAGCAGCCAAGATCCAGAGAACACTGAAGCTTTCTTT. Translation gives CASSQDPENTEAFF.

This clone has just one count. Here the CDR3 reads CASSQHANTRPSNEQFF. The CDR3 coding sequence is TGCGCCAGCAGCCAACACGCCAACACTAGGCCCAGTAATGAGCAGTTCTTC. The J gene is TRBJ2-1, the V gene TRBV4-1, with D possibly TRBD2 on 5 matching bases. Trimming took 2 bases from V and 7 from J, leaving 21 bases between them. The CDR3 loop spans 17 amino acids. Germline V CDR1 and CDR2: MGHRA, YSYEKL.

The chain links TRBV29-1 to TRBJ2-7; D might be TRBD2 (6 bases). The CDR3 has 14 residues. Trimming took 2 bases from V and 3 from J, leaving 14 bases between them. The germline CDR1 and CDR2 sequences are SQVTM and ANQGSEA. This CDR3 reads CSVESWGDHYEQYF. The CDR3 nucleotides are TGCAGCGTTGAATCCTGGGGGGATCACTACGAGCAGTACTTC.

V usage is TRBV7-2 and J usage is TRBJ2-3; TRBD2 is a possible D gene (7 bases). V was clipped by 2 bases and J by 6 bases, with 15 bases between them. This CDR3 spans 15 amino acids. Germline CDR1 and CDR2: SGHTA and FQGNSA. The chain's CDR3 is CASSLLGGPGDTQYF. CDR3 DNA: TGTGCCAGCAGCTTACTCGGGGGGCCAGGGGATACGCAGTATTTT.

The sample holds one count of this clone. The chain carries TRBV4-1 and TRBJ2-7; 7 nucleotides agree with TRBD2. Unmatched junction bases numbered 8, after V lost 6 bases and J lost 3 bases. This CDR3 has 14 residues. The germline V gene has CDR1 MGHRA and CDR2 YSYEKL. The CDR3 loop reads CASSPRLADYEQYF. DNA of the CDR3: TGCGCCAGCAGTCCCCGGCTAGCGGACTACGAGCAGTACTTC.

The rearrangement links TRBV28 to TRBJ1-2; D ambiguous. The CDR3 spans 14 residues. Germline V lookup: CDR1 MDHEN, CDR2 SYDVKM. Trimming stripped 7 bases from V and 4 bases from J, with 16 bases between. CDR3: CASTRYGISYGYTF. The CDR3 DNA reads TGTGCCAGCACTCGATACGGGATTAGCTATGGCTACACCTTC.

This chain links TRBV4-1 with TRBJ2-5; 7 bases are shared with TRBD2. The V gene end was trimmed by 3 bases and the J gene end by 4 bases; junction bases not matched to a gene: 14. Germline V gene sequence: CDR1 MGHRA, CDR2 YSYEKL. The CDR3 totals 17 residues. The CDR3: CASSHSGRPDVTETQYF. The CDR3 DNA reads TGCGCCAGCAGCCATTCCGGGAGGCCCGATGTAACAGAGACCCAGTACTTC.

This chain links TRBV4-1 with TRBJ1-5; D might be TRBD1 (6 bases). Germline CDR1 reads MGHRA; CDR2 reads YSYEKL. V shed 0 bases and J shed 11 bases, with 17 bases lying between them. The CDR3 has 15 residues. CDR3 loop: CASSQDLRGSGTQHF. The CDR3, as DNA: TGCGCCAGCAGCCAAGATCTTAGGGGGTCCGGGACCCAGCATTTT.

The genes are TRBV9 and TRBJ1-6; tentatively, D is TRBD1 (6 bases). The CDR3 has 14 amino acids. CDR1 SGDLS and CDR2 YYNGEE come from the germline V gene. Trimming stripped 1 base from V and 5 bases from J, with 7 bases between. Written as DNA, the CDR3 is TGTGCCAGCAGCGTAACAGGGAATAATTCACCCCTCCACTTT. Residues: CASSVTGNNSPLHF.

V gene TRBV28 combines with J gene TRBJ1-2, with D unresolved. The CDR3 has 14 amino acids. The V gene lost 2 bases and the J gene lost 3 bases, with 10 bases spanning the gap. Germline CDR1 is MDHEN and CDR2 is SYDVKM. The CDR3 DNA reads as TGTGCCAGCAGTTTAATGAGGGTAGACTATGGCTACACCTTC. Translation gives CASSLMRVDYGYTF.

The chain recombines TRBV5-1 with TRBJ2-7; 9 positions match TRBD1. Germline CDR1 is SGHRS and CDR2 is YFSETQ. This CDR3 is 14 amino acids long. V gave up 2 bases and J gave up 6 bases; unmatched junction bases: 6. As DNA, the CDR3 is TGCGCCAGCAGCTTTGAGGGACAGGGCTCCGAGCAGTACTTC. This codes for CASSFEGQGSEQYF.

This chain connects TRBV24-1 to TRBJ2-1; TRBD2 agrees at 10 bases. This CDR3 has 16 residues. Per the germline V gene, CDR1 is KGHDR and CDR2 is SFDVKD. V lost 1 base, J lost 7 bases, and 6 bases stayed unmatched. CDR3 residues: CATSDLGLAGVNEQFF. For the CDR3, the DNA is TGTGCCACCAGTGATTTAGGTCTAGCGGGGGTGAATGAGCAGTTCTTC.

The J gene is TRBJ1-1, the V gene TRBV6-5, with D maybe TRBD1 (5 bases). The germline V and J ends were trimmed by 0 bases and 4 bases, with 9 bases remaining between them. The CDR3 is 14 residues long. CDR1 and CDR2 (germline): MNHEY, SVGAGI. CDR3 protein: CASSYSRGGTEAFF. The DNA for the CDR3 is TGTGCCAGCAGTTACTCGCGGGGGGGCACTGAAGCTTTCTTT.

The genes are TRBV7-9 and TRBJ1-1; weak D call: TRBD1 (5 bases). Germline V gene data show CDR1 as SEHNR and CDR2 as FQNEAQ (reference sequence). Trimming left V 5 bases short and J 0 bases short, with 19 bases between. This CDR3 has 17 amino acids. CDR3 residues: CASSQTPWTPMNTEAFF. In DNA form, the CDR3 reads TGTGCCAGCAGCCAAACCCCTTGGACACCAATGAACACTGAAGCTTTCTTT.

This chain joins TRBV15 and TRBJ2-1; TRBD2 matches 8 bases. The CDR3 consists of 16 residues. CDR1 and CDR2 from the germline V gene are LNHNV and YYDKDF (reference sequence). V gave up 1 base and J gave up 3 bases; unmatched junction bases: 5. The CDR3 spells CATSRGGGTSYNEQFF. The CDR3 nucleotides are TGTGCCACCAGCAGAGGGGGCGGGACTAGCTACAATGAGCAGTTCTTC. The variable domain in full, with the rest retrieved from reference TRBV15 and TRBJ2-1, is DAMVIQNPRYQVTQFGKPVTLSCSQTLNHNVMYWYQQKSSQAPKLLFHYYDKDFNNEADTPDNFQSRRPNTSFCFLDIRSPGLGDTAMYLCATSRGGGTSYNEQFFGPGTRLTVL.

This chain links TRBV5-4 with TRBJ2-5, with 14 bases identical to TRBD2. With V trimmed by 4 bases and J by 5 bases, 7 bases remained unmatched. The V gene's germline CDR1 is SGHNT and CDR2 YYREEE (reference sequence). This CDR3 is 16 amino acids long. The CDR3 here is CASSLGLAGGGETQYF. The CDR3 DNA reads TGTGCCAGCAGCCTAGGACTAGCGGGGGGAGGGGAGACCCAGTACTTC.